This entry lists 25 T cell receptor beta chains sequenced from one sample in a study of blood T cells in healthy people across ages. The use of a sample-barcoded 5' primer and a J-beta primer mix characterized a second PCR of 7 to 11 cycles. TCRdb passed the 5' RACE reads through MiXCR, listing each CDR3 protein once. The data hold about 1.4 million distinct CDR3 sequences, with 59% observed a single time. Material for sequencing was blood. The receptors stem from a man younger than 35 in good health.

This clonotype was recorded a few times. V and J are TRBV4-1 and TRBJ2-7, with D possibly TRBD1 on 6 matching bases. There are 17 residues in the CDR3. Trimming shortened V by 2 bases and J by 2 bases, and 19 bases separated the two germline ends. Germline V lookup: CDR1 MGHRA, CDR2 YSYEKL. This CDR3 is CASSQKRIGQSTYEQYF. In nucleotides, the CDR3 is TGCGCCAGCAGCCAAAAAAGGATTGGACAGTCGACCTACGAGCAGTACTTC.

The chain carries TRBV20-1 and TRBJ2-7, with D maybe TRBD1 (5 bases). Between the trimmed V and J ends, which lost 2 bases and 0 bases, there was a span of 8 bases. In germline, CDR1 is DFQATT, CDR2 SNEGSKA (reference sequence). CDR3 length: 13 amino acids. The CDR3 reads CSARIGASYEQYF. CDR3 nucleotides: TGCAGTGCTAGAATAGGGGCCTCCTACGAGCAGTACTTC.

The table lists this clonotype with a few counts. This may come from a read error, since a much larger clone is one base off. DNA for the CDR3: TGTGCCAGCAGTTACTGGCAGGGGGCCTACGAGCAGTACTTC. Translating gives CASSYWQGAYEQYF. J is TRBJ2-5 and V is TRBV6-5; 7 nucleotides align to TRBD1. The J call may be mistaken, given a closer DNA end match to TRBJ2-7. Per the germline V gene, CDR1 is MNHEY and CDR2 is SVGAGI. The CDR3 has 14 amino acids.

The chain carries TRBV20-1 and TRBJ1-2; 10 bases align to TRBD1. CDR3 length: 12 residues. V lost 6 bases, J lost 6 bases, and 4 bases stayed unmatched. In germline, CDR1 is DFQATT, CDR2 SNEGSKA (reference sequence). The CDR3 is CSAVDRGHGYTF. CDR3 nucleotide sequence: TGCAGTGCAGTAGACAGGGGGCATGGCTACACCTTC.

V gene TRBV6-2 or TRBV6-3 combines with J gene TRBJ2-1; D call uncertain. With the DNA end fitting TRBJ2-7 better, the J assignment may be wrong. The CDR3 extends over 13 amino acids. Germline V gene data show CDR1 as MNHEY and CDR2 as SVGEGT. CDR3 sequence: CASSRLMVDEQYF. For the CDR3, the DNA is TGTGCCAGCAGTCGACTGATGGTGGATGAGCAGTACTTC.

This clonotype was seen repeatedly, ten times or more. One junction end disagrees with the germline gene, perhaps due to a read error. The V and J genes are TRBV10-3 and TRBJ2-3, with D perhaps assigned TRBD1 or TRBD2 (6 bases each). CDR1 is ENHRY, CDR2 SYGVKD, per germline. The CDR3 contains 14 residues. CDR3 coding DNA: TGTGCCATCAATGAGGGGGAGGTCACAGATACGCAGTATTTT. Encoded protein: CAINEGEVTDTQYF.

This rearrangement joins TRBV29-1 to TRBJ2-3; 11 bases are a match to TRBD2. CDR1 SQVTM and CDR2 ANQGSEA come from the germline V gene. The CDR3 is made up of 12 amino acids. Trimming at V came to 6 bases and at J to 6 bases, leaving 2 bases not matched to a gene. The CDR3 DNA follows: TGCAGCGTGACTAGCGGGGACGATACGCAGTATTTT. This gives the protein CSVTSGDDTQYF.

This clonotype was found a few times. The chain combines TRBV10-3 with TRBJ1-4; no definite D call. Trimming stripped 8 bases from V and 0 bases from J, with 4 bases between. CDR3 length: 12 residues. Germline-derived CDR1 and CDR2 are ENHRY and SYGVKD. CDR3 sequence: CAIAATNEKLFF. The CDR3 coding sequence is TGTGCCATCGCAGCAACTAATGAAAAACTGTTTTTT.

The chain couples TRBV20-1 to TRBJ2-3; maybe TRBD2 (6 bases). Germline V lookup: CDR1 DFQATT, CDR2 SNEGSKA (reference sequence). The length of the CDR3 is 14 residues. Trimming took off 3 bases at V and 4 bases at J, with 14 bases between the two ends. CDR3 protein: CSARLRGPPDTQYF. In nucleotides, the CDR3 is TGCAGTGCTAGGTTGCGGGGCCCCCCAGATACGCAGTATTTT.

V usage is TRBV24-1 and J usage is TRBJ2-7; possibly TRBD1 for D (5 bases). In germline, CDR1 is KGHDR, CDR2 SFDVKD. V lost 12 bases and J 6 bases, leaving 23 bases between the germline ends. The CDR3 runs 14 residues. The DNA of the CDR3 is TGTGCCGCTGGAACCGGACACAATCCTCCCGAGCAGTACTTC. Protein product: CAAGTGHNPPEQYF.

The chain carries TRBV29-1 and TRBJ1-1; maybe TRBD1 (5 bases). The CDR3 covers 13 residues. CDR1 and CDR2 (germline): SQVTM, ANQGSEA. V was trimmed by 4 bases and J by 2 bases, leaving 11 bases between them. This CDR3 reads CSVVRGGNTEAFF. In DNA, the CDR3 is TGCAGCGTTGTTAGGGGAGGAAACACTGAAGCTTTCTTT.

V and J are TRBV21-1 and TRBJ2-7; the tabulated D call, TRBD1, remains unverified against the DNA. TRBV21-1 is recorded as a pseudogene. This CDR3 has 13 residues. DNA for the CDR3: TGTGCCGGGGGACAGGGGCCAGCGTACGAGCAGTACTTC. Amino acid sequence: CAGGQGPAYEQYF.

This chain uses TRBV4-1 with TRBJ2-7; 10 positions match TRBD2. V trimming: 0 bases; J trimming: 2 bases; junction bases outside the gene matches: 4. Germline values: CDR1 MGHRA, CDR2 YSYEKL. The CDR3 has 16 amino acids. The CDR3 sequence is CASSQEGLAGAYEQYF. The CDR3 nucleotides read TGCGCCAGCAGCCAAGAAGGGCTAGCGGGAGCCTACGAGCAGTACTTC.

This clonotype was recorded a few times. The chain employs TRBV20-1 and TRBJ2-4, with 10 bases that match TRBD1. TRBJ2-7 explains the end of the DNA better; the J call may be wrong. Germline-derived CDR1 and CDR2 are DFQATT and SNEGSKA (reference sequence). The CDR3 contains 14 residues. CDR3 sequence: CSASTGTGADEQYF. The CDR3 nucleotides are TGCAGTGCTAGCACCGGGACAGGGGCCGACGAGCAGTACTTC.

CDR3 coding DNA: TGTGCCAGCAGCTTAGCACAGGGGATTAGCACAGATACGCAGTATTTT. It encodes CASSLAQGISTDTQYF. This rearrangement joins TRBV7-2 to TRBJ2-3; TRBD1 aligns across 7 bases. CDR3 size: 16 residues. V lost 0 bases and J lost 0; bases outside the gene matches: 3. CDR1 SGHTA and CDR2 FQGNSA come from the germline V gene.

This clonotype was observed a few times. The gene calls are TRBV6-2 or TRBV6-3 and TRBJ2-3; D tentatively reads TRBD1 or TRBD2 (5 bases each). V lost 1 base to trimming and J lost 6 bases, with 11 bases between them. There are 14 residues in the CDR3. The germline V gene has CDR1 MNHEY and CDR2 SVGEGT. The DNA for the CDR3 is TGTGCCAGCAGTTACTGGGACCCTTTGGATACGCAGTATTTT. Translating gives CASSYWDPLDTQYF.

J is TRBJ1-6 and V is TRBV15, with a possible D match to TRBD1 (6 bases). The CDR3 is 19 residues long. Trimming removed 0 bases from V and 0 bases from J, with 15 bases in between. The germline V gene encodes CDR1 LNHNV and CDR2 YYDKDF (reference sequence). The CDR3 sequence is CATSRDRDTMSSYNSPLHF. CDR3 sequence (DNA): TGTGCCACCAGCAGAGATCGGGACACCATGAGCTCCTATAATTCACCCCTCCACTTT. The variable domain in full, completed from reference TRBV15 and TRBJ1-6, reads DAMVIQNPRYQVTQFGKPVTLSCSQTLNHNVMYWYQQKSSQAPKLLFHYYDKDFNNEADTPDNFQSRRPNTSFCFLDIRSPGLGDTAMYLCATSRDRDTMSSYNSPLHFGNGTRLTVT.

V is TRBV15 and J is TRBJ2-1; the D is unclear. CDR3 length: 12 residues. Between the trimmed V and J ends, which lost 4 bases and 7 bases, there was a span of 8 bases. Germline CDR1 and CDR2: LNHNV and YYDKDF (reference sequence). CDR3 bases: TGTGCCACCAGCAAGGGTTGGAATGAGCAGTTCTTC. This codes for CATSKGWNEQFF.

This clonotype was seen only a few times. The rearrangement uses TRBV4-1 and TRBJ2-3; D assignment may be TRBD1 or TRBD2 (5 bases each). This CDR3 is built from 14 residues. The V end was cut by 4 bases, the J end by 10 bases, with 18 bases between. Germline V gene sequence: CDR1 MGHRA, CDR2 YSYEKL. DNA for the CDR3: TGCGCCAGCAGCCCCCGGGACCTTCAAGGAGCGCAGTATTTT. This encodes CASSPRDLQGAQYF.

J is TRBJ2-5 and V is TRBV7-7; 15 bases line up with TRBD2. With 3 bases clipped from V and 3 bases from J, the junction kept 8 bases outside the gene matches. The V gene's germline CDR1 is SSHAT and CDR2 FNYEAQ (reference sequence). The CDR3 runs to 18 residues. CDR3 nucleotide sequence: TGTGCCAGCAGCTTCGGACTAGCGGGAGGGCCGCAAGAAGAGACCCAGTACTTC. Translated, it gives CASSFGLAGGPQEETQYF.

The V gene is TRBV5-5, the J gene TRBJ2-2, with D unresolved. The length of the CDR3 is 13 residues. Between the trimmed V and J ends, which lost 4 bases and 1 base, there was a span of 5 bases. Germline CDR1 reads SGHKS; CDR2 reads YYEKEE (reference sequence). CDR3 coding DNA: TGTGCCAGCAGCACTTTGAACACCGGGGAGCTGTTTTTT. Translated, it gives CASSTLNTGELFF.

This chain joins TRBV20-1 and TRBJ1-2, with D unresolved. V shed 0 bases and J shed 3 bases, with 14 bases lying between them. The CDR3 covers 15 residues. The germline CDR1 and CDR2 sequences are DFQATT and SNEGSKA (reference sequence). The CDR3 coding sequence is TGCAGTGCTAGAGATCAGGCCAGTATCCACTATGGCTACACCTTC. Amino acids: CSARDQASIHYGYTF.

This chain connects TRBV6-1 to TRBJ1-1; perhaps TRBD1 as D (5 bases). The CDR3 is 18 residues long. With 8 bases removed from V and 0 bases from J, the gap between germline ends came to 25 bases. The V gene's germline CDR1 is MNHNS and CDR2 SASEGT. CDR3 coding DNA: TGTGCCAGCGCTCTCACGGGGCCCAGTACTGGCGTGAACACTGAAGCTTTCTTT. It yields the protein CASALTGPSTGVNTEAFF.

V gene TRBV7-9 combines with J gene TRBJ1-2; D call uncertain. This CDR3 region has 16 residues. V was clipped by 4 bases and J by 0 bases, with 15 bases between them. Germline loops: CDR1 SEHNR, CDR2 FQNEAQ (reference sequence). The CDR3 coding sequence is TGTGCCAGCAGCTCTTCTCGACACGCCGCTAACTATGGCTACACCTTC. Translating it yields CASSSSRHAANYGYTF. Full variable domain (remainder filled in from reference TRBV7-9 and TRBJ1-2): DTGVSQNPRHKITKRGQNVTFRCDPISEHNRLYWYRQTLGQGPEFLTYFQNEAQLEKSRLLSDRFSAERPKGSFSTLEIQRTEQGDSAMYLCASSSSRHAANYGYTFGSGTRLTVV.

This chain uses TRBV6-5 with TRBJ1-1; no reliable D call. The CDR3 runs to 16 residues. V shed 0 bases and J shed 6 bases, with 17 bases lying between them. Germline V gives CDR1 MNHEY, CDR2 SVGAGI. Here the CDR3 reads CASSYSIGRPPAEAFF. CDR3 DNA sequence: TGTGCCAGCAGTTACTCGATTGGACGGCCCCCCGCTGAAGCTTTCTTT.